Only a few counts were recorded for the clone carrying this TCR beta chain. Its specificity is not known. This entry comes from a study of response to subunit inactivated influenza vaccine. General study points: It was the authors' suggestion that each seasonal influenza vaccination recruits few new T cells.

TCRdb called the RT-PCR reads again in MiXCR, with one record for every CDR3 protein. Altogether approximately 730,000 distinct CDR3 sequences are present, more than 11% being singletons, with the ten largest covering 6% to 8%. V was pared by 0 bases and J by 3 bases, with 10 bases between. The germline V gene encodes CDR1 SGHRS and CDR2 YFSETQ. The CDR3 sequence is 15 residues long. Here the sequenced sample was PBMCs from blood, taken 14 days before vaccination. This receptor was obtained from a man aged 45 to 65 who received an inactivated influenza vaccine. The chain carries TRBV5-1 and TRBJ1-5; D possibly corresponds to TRBD1 (5 bases). The CDR3 sequence: CASSLGGADNQPQHF. In nucleotides, the CDR3 is TGCGCCAGCAGCTTGGGCGGGGCGGACAATCAGCCCCAGCATTTT.